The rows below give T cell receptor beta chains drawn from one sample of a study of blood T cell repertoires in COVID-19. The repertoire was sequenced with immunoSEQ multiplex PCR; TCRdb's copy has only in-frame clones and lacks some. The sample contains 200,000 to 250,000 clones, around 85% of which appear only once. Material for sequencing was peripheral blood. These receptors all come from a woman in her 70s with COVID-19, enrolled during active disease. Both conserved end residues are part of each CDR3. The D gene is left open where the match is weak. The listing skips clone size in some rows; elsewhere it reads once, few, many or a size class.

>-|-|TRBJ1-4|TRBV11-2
TGTGCCAGCAGCAACATGGGCCTACAGGGTAGTGAAAAACTGTTTTTT
CASSNMGLQGSEKLFF
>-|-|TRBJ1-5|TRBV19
TGTGCCAGTACTCCCCTTGGGGAGGGTTTTTATAGCAATCAGCCCCAGCATTTT
CASTPLGEGFYSNQPQHF
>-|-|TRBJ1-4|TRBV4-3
TGCGCCAGTTCGGGCCAGCAGGGTGAAAAACTGTTTTTT
CASSGQQGEKLFF
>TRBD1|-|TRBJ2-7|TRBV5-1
TGCGCCAGCAGCCCCCAAGGGGGGACAGGGCCGTACGAGCAGTACTTC
CASSPQGGTGPYEQYF
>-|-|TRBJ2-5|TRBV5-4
TGTGCCAGCGGCGATATTAAGGCAGGGCCTCAAGGAGAGACCCAGTACTTC
CASGDIKAGPQGETQYF
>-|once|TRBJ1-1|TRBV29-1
TGCAGCGTTGACGACACTGAAGCTTTCTTT
CSVDDTEAFF
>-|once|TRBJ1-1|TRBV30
TGTGCCTGGAGGAGGAGTATGAACACTGAAGCTTTCTTT
CAWRRSMNTEAFF
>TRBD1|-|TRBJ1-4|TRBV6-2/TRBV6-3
TGTGCCAGCAGCCAGGGACAGGGGGCGCAGGGAAAACTGTTTTTT
CASSQGQGAQGKLFF
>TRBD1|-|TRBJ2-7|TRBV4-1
TGCGCCAGCAGCCAACGAGGGACAGACGCGACCTACGAGCAGTACTTC
CASSQRGTDATYEQYF
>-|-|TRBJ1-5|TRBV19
TGTGCCAGTAGTCCCCGGCAGAGGGGACAAAAGGGAAATAAGCCCCAGCATTTT
CASSPRQRGQKGNKPQHF
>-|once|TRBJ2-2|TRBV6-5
TGTGCCAGCAGCAAAGCGACGAACACCGGGGAGCTGTTTTTT
CASSKATNTGELFF
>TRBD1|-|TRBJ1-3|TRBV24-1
TGTGCCACCAGTGATGGACAGGGCTCTGGAAACACCATATATTTT
CATSDGQGSGNTIYF
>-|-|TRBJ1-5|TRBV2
TGTGCCAGCAGTGAAGGGGGCGGGGGCAATCAGCCCCAGCATTTT
CASSEGGGGNQPQHF
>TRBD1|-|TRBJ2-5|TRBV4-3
TGCGCCAGCAGCCATGGAGGACAGGGGGATTTGACGCGGGAGACCCAGTACTTC
CASSHGGQGDLTRETQYF
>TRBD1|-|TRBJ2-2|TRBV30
TGTGCCTGGAGACGGACAGGGGCCACCGGGGAGCTGTTTTTT
CAWRRTGATGELFF
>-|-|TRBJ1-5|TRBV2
TGTGCCAGCAGTAAGGAGACCGTTAGCAATCAGCCCCAGCATTTT
CASSKETVSNQPQHF
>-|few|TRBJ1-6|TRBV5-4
TGTGCCAGCAGCTTGGAGCGGGGGCAAAATTCACCCCTCCACTTT
CASSLERGQNSPLHF
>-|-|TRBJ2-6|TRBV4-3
TGCGCCAGCAGCCAAAACCGGGGGGCCAACGTCCTGACTTTC
CASSQNRGANVLTF
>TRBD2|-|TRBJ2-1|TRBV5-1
TGCGCCAGCAGCGGATCTAGCGGGAGTTTCTACAATGAGCAGTTCTTC
CASSGSSGSFYNEQFF
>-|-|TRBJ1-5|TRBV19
TGTGCCAGTAGTATCCCGGGATCGAATCAGCCCCAGCATTTT
CASSIPGSNQPQHF
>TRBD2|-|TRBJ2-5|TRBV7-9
TGTGCCAGCAGCTCCCGACTAGCGGGGGTCTTTCAAGAGACCCAGTACTTC
CASSSRLAGVFQETQYF
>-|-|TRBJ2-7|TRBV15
TGTGCCACCAGCAGAGAACAGGGCAACTACGAGCAGTACTTC
CATSREQGNYEQYF
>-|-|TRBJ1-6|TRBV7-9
TGTGCCAGCAGGTTGAGTACTGTGGATAATTCACCCCTCCACTTT
CASRLSTVDNSPLHF
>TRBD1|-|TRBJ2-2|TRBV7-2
TGTGCCAGCAGCGTACAGGGGCAGGGGAACACCGGGGAGCTGTTTTTT
CASSVQGQGNTGELFF
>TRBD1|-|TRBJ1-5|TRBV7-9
TGTGCCAGCAGCTTCGGACAGGCCGGGGGTCAGCCCCAGCATTTT
CASSFGQAGGQPQHF
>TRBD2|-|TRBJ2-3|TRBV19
TGTGCCAGTAGTATTCGGATAGCGGGGGAGAGAGCCACAGATACGCAGTATTTT
CASSIRIAGERATDTQYF
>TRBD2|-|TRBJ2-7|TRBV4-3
TGCGCCAGCAGCCAAGGTAGCGGGAGGTTGGATGAGCAGTACTTC
CASSQGSGRLDEQYF
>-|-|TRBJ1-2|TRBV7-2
TGTGCCAGCAGCTTAGACGACAGAACTAACTATGGCTACACCTTC
CASSLDDRTNYGYTF
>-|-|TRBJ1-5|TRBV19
TGTGCCAGTAGGAAACAAACAAATCAGCCCCAGCATTTT
CASRKQTNQPQHF
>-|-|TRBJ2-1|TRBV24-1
TGTGCCACCAGTGACCCCGGACAGCACAATGAGCAGTTCTTC
CATSDPGQHNEQFF
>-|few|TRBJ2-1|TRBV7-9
TGTGCCAGCAGCTCCAGGGACTGGCATGAGCAGTTCTTC
CASSSRDWHEQFF
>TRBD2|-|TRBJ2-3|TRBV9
TGTGCCAGCAGCGTATCGTTGAGGTCTAGCGGGACCGCTCGCACAGATACGCAGTATTTT
CASSVSLRSSGTARTDTQYF
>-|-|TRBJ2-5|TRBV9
TGTGCCAGCAGCGGGAGACGGGGGCAAGAGACCCAGTACTTC
CASSGRRGQETQYF
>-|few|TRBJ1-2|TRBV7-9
TGTGCCAGCTCAACCCAGGGTAACTATGGCTACACCTTC
CASSTQGNYGYTF